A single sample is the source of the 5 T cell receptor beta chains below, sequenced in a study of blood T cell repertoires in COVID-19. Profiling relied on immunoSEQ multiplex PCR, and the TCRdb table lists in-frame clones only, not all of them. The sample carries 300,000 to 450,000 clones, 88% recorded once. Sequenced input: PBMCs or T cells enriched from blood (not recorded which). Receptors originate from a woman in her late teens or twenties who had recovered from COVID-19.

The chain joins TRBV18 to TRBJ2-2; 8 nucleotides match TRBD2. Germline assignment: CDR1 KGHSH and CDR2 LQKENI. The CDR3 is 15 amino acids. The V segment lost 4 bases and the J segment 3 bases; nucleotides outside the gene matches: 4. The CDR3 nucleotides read TGTGCCAGCTCACGAGAAGCGGGGGACACCGGGGAGCTGTTTTTT. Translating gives CASSREAGDTGELFF.

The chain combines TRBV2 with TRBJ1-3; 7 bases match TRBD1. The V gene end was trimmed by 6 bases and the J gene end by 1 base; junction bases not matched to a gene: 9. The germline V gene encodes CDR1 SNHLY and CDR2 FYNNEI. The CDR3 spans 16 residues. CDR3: CASSPTGLRSGNTIYF. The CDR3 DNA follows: TGTGCCAGCAGCCCGACAGGGTTGAGGTCTGGAAACACCATATATTTT.

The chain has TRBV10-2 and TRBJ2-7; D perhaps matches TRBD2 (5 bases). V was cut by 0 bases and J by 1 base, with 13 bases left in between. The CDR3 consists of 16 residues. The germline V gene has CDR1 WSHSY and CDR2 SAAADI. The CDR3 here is CASSESTPDLSYEQYF. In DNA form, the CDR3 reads TGCGCCAGCAGTGAGTCGACGCCGGACTTATCCTACGAGCAGTACTTC.

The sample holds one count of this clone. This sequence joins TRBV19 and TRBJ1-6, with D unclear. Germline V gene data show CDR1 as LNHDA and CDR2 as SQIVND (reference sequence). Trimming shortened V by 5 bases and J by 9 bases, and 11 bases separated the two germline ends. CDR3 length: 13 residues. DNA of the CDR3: TGTGCCAGTAGTGCACAAGAAAGTTCACCCCTCCACTTT. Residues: CASSAQESSPLHF.

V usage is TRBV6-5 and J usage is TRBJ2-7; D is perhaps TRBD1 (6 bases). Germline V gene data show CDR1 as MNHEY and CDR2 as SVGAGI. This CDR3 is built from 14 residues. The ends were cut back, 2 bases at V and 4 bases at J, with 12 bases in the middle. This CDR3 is CASSYEAGEYEQYF. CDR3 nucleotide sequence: TGTGCCAGCAGTTACGAAGCAGGGGAATACGAGCAGTACTTC.